This is a list of T cell receptor beta chains from one sample in a study of cytomegalovirus exposure and HLA in healthy donors. Profiled with immunoSEQ multiplex PCR; TCRdb holds only in-frame clones, not every one. This repertoire shows 110,000 or so clones, approximately 8% found once; its top ten account for 6% to 7.5%. The sample taken for sequencing was PBMCs. The receptors originated from a woman aged 40 to 50 in good health and CMV-seropositive. Each CDR3 is given with its conserved first and last residue. D genes are given only for firm matches. Some rows have no size entry. The others give once, few or many, or a class for an expanded clone.

. | TRBJ2-7 | few | TRBV7-3 | TGTGCCAGCAGCCCGGACCCACAGGGCTCCTACGAGCAGTACTTC | CASSPDPQGSYEQYF
TRBD2 | TRBJ2-1 | few | TRBV15 | TGTGCCACCAGCAGAGATAAGGGCGGGGGGGCCAACAATGAGCAGTTCTTC | CATSRDKGGGANNEQFF
. | TRBJ1-1 | few | TRBV19 | TGTGCCAGTAGTACCACAGGTAACACTGAAGCTTTCTTT | CASSTTGNTEAFF
TRBD1 | TRBJ1-1 | . | TRBV30 | TGTGCCTGGAGTGTACAGGGGGACACTGAAGCTTTCTTT | CAWSVQGDTEAFF
. | TRBJ2-3 | . | TRBV9 | TGTGCCAGCAGCCCCTGGGGTAGCGTCGCAGATACGCAGTATTTT | CASSPWGSVADTQYF
. | TRBJ2-1 | . | TRBV28 | TGTGCCAGCAGTTTTGGGGAGGCGCTTGAGCAGTTCTTC | CASSFGEALEQFF
TRBD1 | TRBJ2-1 | few | TRBV5-1 | TGCGCCAGCAGCTTGGATAGGACAGGGTTTGAGCAGTTCTTC | CASSLDRTGFEQFF
TRBD1 | TRBJ2-1 | few | TRBV27 | TGTGCTAGCAGTTCGGGGACAGGGGGGGTCAATGAGCAGTTCTTC | CASSSGTGGVNEQFF
. | TRBJ2-7 | few | TRBV14 | TGTGCCAGCAGCCAAGCTTACGAGCAGTACTTC | CASSQAYEQYF
. | TRBJ2-7 | . | TRBV6-1 | TGTGCCGGGGCCCAGAGGATACGATACGAGCAGTACTTC | CAGAQRIRYEQYF
. | TRBJ1-1 | few | TRBV21-1 | TGTGCCAGCAGCAATTCAGGGCAAACTGAAGCTTTCTTT | CASSNSGQTEAFF
. | TRBJ2-2 | . | TRBV18 | TGTGCCAGCTCACCACCGAACCGGCCTCGAGGGTCCGGGGAGCTGTTTTTT | CASSPPNRPRGSGELFF
. | TRBJ1-5 | . | TRBV5-1 | TGCGCCAGCAGCTTGGACAGGGAGCATCAGCCCCAGCATTTT | CASSLDREHQPQHF
TRBD2 | TRBJ2-1 | . | TRBV7-3 | TGTGCCAGCAGCTTAAGGGGACTAGCGGGGCTCCCGAGGGACAATGAGCAGTTCTTC | CASSLRGLAGLPRDNEQFF
TRBD1 | TRBJ1-4 | few | TRBV10-3 | TGTGCCATCAGTGATGGGACAGGGGGCTGGGAAAAACTGTTTTTT | CAISDGTGGWEKLFF
TRBD1 | TRBJ2-5 | . | TRBV10-3 | TGTGCCATCAGTGGCGGTTCTCCAGGGGGCGAGGAAGAGACCCAGTACTTC | CAISGGSPGGEEETQYF
. | TRBJ1-1 | few | TRBV19 | TGTGCCAGTACCCCTATCCCGGGAGGCACTGAAGCTTTCTTT | CASTPIPGGTEAFF
. | TRBJ1-2 | . | TRBV25-1 | TGTGCCAGCAGTGAATATCTAGGGGATGGCTACACCTTC | CASSEYLGDGYTF
. | TRBJ2-2 | many | TRBV19 | TGTGCCAGTAGTATCCAGGGCTACACCGGGGAGCTGTTTTTT | CASSIQGYTGELFF
. | TRBJ2-3 | . | TRBV18 | TGTGCCAGCTCACCAAGTCAGGATAGCACAGATACGCAGTATTTT | CASSPSQDSTDTQYF
. | TRBJ2-1 | . | TRBV21-1 | TGTGCCAGCAGCATCAGGCCACCTCTCGACGATGAGCAGTTCTTC | CASSIRPPLDDEQFF
TRBD1 | TRBJ2-3 | few | TRBV29-1 | TGCAGCGTGGAGACAGGGAAAGATACGCAGTATTTT | CSVETGKDTQYF
. | TRBJ2-1 | few | TRBV5-1 | TGCGCCAGCAGCTTGGCCAAAAATGAGCAGTTCTTC | CASSLAKNEQFF
TRBD1 | TRBJ1-6 | few | TRBV6-5 | TGTGCCAGCAGTGGGGACAGGGTCAATTCACCCCTCCACTTT | CASSGDRVNSPLHF
. | TRBJ1-1 | few | TRBV6-5 | TGTGCCAGCAACCCACAGCGGACGGCGGGTGAAGCTTTCTTT | CASNPQRTAGEAFF
TRBD1 | TRBJ2-7 | few | TRBV6-1 | TGTGCCAGCAGTATACGACAGGGCGATTCCTACGAGCAGTACTTC | CASSIRQGDSYEQYF
. | TRBJ1-1 | . | TRBV15 | TGTGCCACTCGCAAGAGGGGGACTGAAGCTTTCTTT | CATRKRGTEAFF
TRBD1 | TRBJ1-6 | . | TRBV6-6 | TGTGCCAGCAGTTACGCAGGGGGTAAAGGTTCACCCCTCCACTTT | CASSYAGGKGSPLHF
TRBD1 | TRBJ2-7 | few | TRBV30 | TGTGCCTGGATTCCCCGGACAGGGAAAACCTACGAGCAGTACTTC | CAWIPRTGKTYEQYF
. | TRBJ1-5 | few | TRBV7-9 | TGTGCCAGCAGCTCGACAGATCAGCCCCAGCATTTT | CASSSTDQPQHF
TRBD2 | TRBJ2-1 | few | TRBV5-6 | TGTGCCAGCAGCTTTGCGGGGGTGGATGAGCAGTTCTTC | CASSFAGVDEQFF
. | TRBJ1-1 | few | TRBV30 | TGTGCCTGGACACGGGGTCTTGGCACTGAAGCTTTCTTT | CAWTRGLGTEAFF
TRBD1 | TRBJ1-5 | few | TRBV10-3 | TGTGCCATCACCCGGGACAGGGATCAGCCCCAGCATTTT | CAITRDRDQPQHF
. | TRBJ1-1 | few | TRBV30 | TGTGCCTGGATCAGGGACACTGAAGCTTTCTTT | CAWIRDTEAFF
TRBD2 | TRBJ2-1 | few | TRBV2 | TGTGCCACTCCGACTAGCGGGGGCCTCAATGAGCAGTTCTTC | CATPTSGGLNEQFF
TRBD1 | TRBJ1-1 | few | TRBV5-6 | TGTGCCAGCAGCTTGGGGGACAGAATTACTGAAGCTTTCTTT | CASSLGDRITEAFF
. | TRBJ1-4 | . | TRBV18 | TGTGCCAGCTCACCTCGGAGGGACGCTAATGAAAAACTGTTTTTT | CASSPRRDANEKLFF
. | TRBJ1-1 | few | TRBV6-1 | TGTGCCAGCAGTGGTTTCGGGGGGAGACGGAACACTGAAGCTTTCTTT | CASSGFGGRRNTEAFF
TRBD1 | TRBJ1-2 | once | TRBV7-8 | TGTGCCAGCAGCGTTGGACCGGGACAGGGACCCTATGGCTACACCTTC | CASSVGPGQGPYGYTF
. | TRBJ1-2 | few | TRBV6-5 | TGTGCCAGCAGTTCATTTCCGGGACTTAACTATGGCTACACCTTC | CASSSFPGLNYGYTF
. | TRBJ2-1 | . | TRBV9 | TGTGCCAGCAGCGTAGCAGGGTTCGCCTACAATGAGCAGTTCTTC | CASSVAGFAYNEQFF
. | TRBJ1-2 | few | TRBV25-1 | TGTGCCAGCAGTGAATACGGGGGGACCTATGGCTACACCTTC | CASSEYGGTYGYTF
TRBD1 | TRBJ1-2 | . | TRBV10-3 | TGTGCCACCCGATTGTGGGCAGGACAGGGTTTCGTAGACTATGGCTACACCTTC | CATRLWAGQGFVDYGYTF
TRBD2 | TRBJ2-1 | once | TRBV7-2 | TGTGCCAGCAGCTCACAGCGGGGGGGCTACAATGAGCAGTTCTTC | CASSSQRGGYNEQFF
. | TRBJ2-1 | few | TRBV11-2 | TGTGCCAGCAGCCCGGGTCTCACGATGGTCTATGAGCAGTTCTTC | CASSPGLTMVYEQFF
. | TRBJ1-1 | . | TRBV19 | TGTGCCAGTAGTGTCCGAGCGGACCGTAGGGCTTTCTTT | CASSVRADRRAFF
. | TRBJ2-3 | . | TRBV19 | TGTGCCAGTAGTATGATAGACACAGATACGCAGTATTTT | CASSMIDTDTQYF
. | TRBJ1-5 | few | TRBV4-2 | TGTGCCAGCAGCCAAGCCTCCTATCAGCCCCAGCATTTT | CASSQASYQPQHF
. | TRBJ1-1 | few | TRBV27 | TGTGCCAGCAGTTTCCACAGGGCGGCCACTGAAGCTTTCTTT | CASSFHRAATEAFF
. | TRBJ2-1 | . | TRBV6-5 | TGTGCCAGCAGTTACTCTGGCAGGGTATACAATGAGCAGTTCTTC | CASSYSGRVYNEQFF
. | TRBJ1-5 | few | TRBV5-1 | TGCGCCAGCAGCCGGGAGGGCGCGGGGAATCAGCCCCAGCATTTT | CASSREGAGNQPQHF
TRBD1 | TRBJ2-1 | . | TRBV18 | TGTGCCAGCTCAGCTGGACAGGGCCTATACAATGAGCAGTTCTTC | CASSAGQGLYNEQFF